The clone carrying this T cell receptor (beta chain) was counted between two and nine times. Its antigen is not known. TCRdb re-called the reads through MiXCR, storing one row per CDR3 protein. The table shows roughly 1,300 distinct CDR3 sequences, with roughly 50% occurring only once. TCR sequences were obtained from RNA taken from PBMCs. EDTA tubes received 7.5 to 9 milliliters of drawn peripheral blood. The record originates from a study of regulatory T cells in long-lasting Graves disease. The study's findings and limits: Persistent patients shared more public clonotypes (about 2,600) than new patients (approximately 970). Persistent disease preferred TRBV28, TRBJ1-2 and TRBJ2-5.

V lost 7 bases to trimming and J lost 0 bases, with 10 bases between them. The CDR3 runs to 14 residues. This specimen was peripheral blood mononuclear cells (PBMCs), taken with antithyroid drug treatment, in newly diagnosed or persistent Graves disease (not recorded which). The TCR was taken from a female donor with Graves disease. This chain joins TRBV12-3 or TRBV12-4 and TRBJ1-3, with unresolved D. The CDR3 is CASIFLSSGNTIYF. CDR3 in DNA: TGTGCCAGCATCTTTCTGAGCTCTGGAAACACCATATATTTT.